This passage covers 9 T cell receptor beta chains from one sample sequenced in a study of vaccination and CD4 T cells after COVID-19. The treatment was: approximately 9-day PBMC culture with coronavirus spike peptide pools or control peptides (ViraFEST assay). Sequencing of cultured CD4+ T cell DNA used the Oncomine TCR Beta short-read assay. TCRdb recomputed calls from the PCR reads with MiXCR, one row per CDR3 protein. The sample consists of about 15,000 distinct CDR3 sequences, 26% of them appearing once. No antigen is known for these receptors. Sequencing was done on a sample of cultured CD4+ T cells from blood. The receptors shown here come from a human donor with COVID-19.

This clonotype has just a few counts. The chain recombines TRBV7-2 with TRBJ2-7; 8 bases map to TRBD2. The CDR3 extends over 15 amino acids. Per germline, CDR1 SGHTA and CDR2 FQGNSA. J lost 4 bases, V lost 1 base, and 6 bases had no gene match. The CDR3 sequence is CASSLGGGLRYEQYF. The CDR3 region has the DNA TGTGCCAGCAGCTTAGGCGGGGGGTTAAGGTACGAGCAGTACTTC.

The chain couples TRBV5-4 to TRBJ2-2; 11 bases are a match to TRBD2. V shed 4 bases, J shed 3 bases, and the junction held 5 bases outside the gene matches. This CDR3 region has 16 residues. Germline V lookup: CDR1 SGHNT, CDR2 YYREEE (reference sequence). The CDR3 loop reads CASSPTSGVYTGELFF. CDR3 in DNA: TGTGCCAGCAGCCCGACTAGCGGGGTCTACACCGGGGAGCTGTTTTTT.

The chain combines TRBV20-1 with TRBJ2-7; 12 bases map to TRBD2. CDR1 is DFQATT, CDR2 SNEGSKA, per germline (reference sequence). The CDR3 contains 16 residues. J was trimmed by 6 bases and V by 2 bases; bases with no gene match: 11. CDR3 sequence (DNA): TGCAGTGCTAGATCCGGACTAGCGGGGATACAATCCGAGCAGTACTTC. Translating gives CSARSGLAGIQSEQYF.

V is TRBV5-1 and J is TRBJ2-6, with D perhaps TRBD1 (5 bases). This CDR3 region has 17 residues. CDR1 is SGHRS, CDR2 YFSETQ, per germline. Trimming cost V 2 bases and J 6 bases, with 18 bases left between them. In DNA form, the CDR3 reads TGCGCCAGCAGCTTCATCGACCGGACAAGGGAGGCCAACGTCCTGACTTTC. Residues: CASSFIDRTREANVLTF.

This clonotype was seen a few times. The V and J genes are TRBV30 and TRBJ1-1; D possibly corresponds to TRBD1 (6 bases). The V gene lost 6 bases and the J gene lost 10 bases, with 15 bases spanning the gap. The CDR3 has 11 amino acids. CDR1 is GTSNPN and CDR2 is SVGIG in the germline V gene (reference sequence). The CDR3 sequence is CACTGFNRAFF. The DNA of the CDR3 is TGTGCCTGTACAGGGTTTAATCGAGCTTTCTTT.

This clonotype was counted between two and nine times. J is TRBJ1-5 and V is TRBV19; unclear D gene. Germline CDR1 is LNHDA and CDR2 is SQIVND (reference sequence). Trimming removed 0 bases from V and 9 bases from J, with 15 bases in between. This CDR3 region has 15 residues. The CDR3 sequence is CASSIDLPGKGPQHF. As DNA, the CDR3 is TGTGCCAGTAGTATAGATCTGCCGGGTAAGGGGCCCCAGCATTTT.

The chain recombines TRBV7-2 with TRBJ1-4, with 9 bases fitting TRBD1. The germline V gene has CDR1 SGHTA and CDR2 FQGNSA. There are 15 residues in the CDR3. V was pared by 5 bases and J by 7 bases, with 8 bases of the junction left unmatched. The CDR3 coding sequence is TGTGCCAGCAGCAGACGGGACAGGGCGGCTGAAAAACTGTTTTTT. Translation: CASSRRDRAAEKLFF.

The table lists this clonotype with a few counts. This rearrangement joins TRBV6-5 to TRBJ2-5; no reliable D call. Trimming cost V 0 bases and J 4 bases, with 9 bases left between them. CDR1 is MNHEY, CDR2 SVGAGI, per germline. This CDR3 spans 14 amino acids. DNA for the CDR3: TGTGCCAGCAGTTACTCGAGTATCGGAGAGACCCAGTACTTC. This gives the protein CASSYSSIGETQYF.

This clonotype came up a few times. The chain couples TRBV20-1 to TRBJ2-3; D could derive from TRBD1 or TRBD2 (6 bases each). V was pared by 6 bases and J by 0 bases, with 13 bases between. CDR3 size: 14 residues. CDR1 is DFQATT, CDR2 SNEGSKA, per germline (reference sequence). CDR3 DNA sequence: TGCAGTGCCTCGAAGGGGGGTAGCACAGATACGCAGTATTTT. As protein: CSASKGGSTDTQYF.